The 25 T cell receptor beta chains below all came from one sample that was sequenced in a study of cytomegalovirus exposure and HLA in healthy donors. 60 Vbeta and 13 Jbeta primers were used in PCR. TCRdb's table, derived via immunoSEQ multiplex PCR, lists solely in-frame clones and lacks some. The sample consists of approximately 180,000 clones, more than 65% of them appearing once. The sequenced sample was PBMCs. All receptors derive from a woman aged 25 to 39 in good health and CMV-seronegative.

V is TRBV7-9 and J is TRBJ1-1; no firm D call. The CDR3 has 14 residues. Germline CDR1 SEHNR, CDR2 FQNEAQ (reference sequence). Trimming took off 2 bases at V and 3 bases at J, with 10 bases between the two ends. The CDR3 DNA reads TGTGCCAGCAGCTTAAATGTTGGGCACACTGAAGCTTTCTTT. Its protein is CASSLNVGHTEAFF.

The chain employs TRBV6-1 and TRBJ1-1; the D gene is possibly TRBD1 (6 bases). Germline values: CDR1 MNHNS, CDR2 SASEGT. The CDR3 loop spans 14 amino acids. Trimming cost V 1 base and J 5 bases, with 11 bases left between them. CDR3 residues: CASSEGPGATEAFF. The CDR3 region has the DNA TGTGCCAGCAGTGAAGGGCCAGGGGCAACTGAAGCTTTCTTT.

This clone has more than one count but fewer than ten. The genes are TRBV5-6 and TRBJ1-2; TRBD1 aligns across 11 bases. Germline trimming cut 1 base from V and 8 bases from J; bases unmatched to any gene: 10. Germline loops: CDR1 SGHDT, CDR2 YYEEEE. The CDR3 is made up of 16 amino acids. Here the CDR3 DNA reads TGTGCCAGCAGCTTGAAAAGGGACAGGGGGTTTTACGGCTACACCTTC. It translates to CASSLKRDRGFYGYTF.

The chain joins TRBV7-9 to TRBJ2-2; 11 bases are a match to TRBD2. Trimming took 3 bases from V and 8 from J; bases not matched to a gene: 5. This CDR3 contains 15 residues. Germline V lookup: CDR1 SEHNR, CDR2 FQNEAQ (reference sequence). This CDR3 reads CASSLATSGMGELFF. The CDR3, as DNA: TGTGCCAGCAGCTTGGCGACTAGCGGGATGGGGGAGCTGTTTTTT.

A few counts support this clone. The genes are TRBV27 and TRBJ2-7, with 8 bases aligning to TRBD1. CDR3 length: 14 amino acids. Germline V gene lookup returns CDR1 MNHEY and CDR2 SMNVEV (reference sequence). The V gene end was trimmed by 5 bases and the J gene end by 3 bases; junction bases not matched to a gene: 6. CDR3: CASSPGQASYEQYF. The DNA for the CDR3 is TGTGCCAGCAGTCCGGGACAGGCTAGCTACGAGCAGTACTTC.

This chain joins TRBV14 and TRBJ2-2; TRBD2 aligns across 7 bases. The CDR3 loop spans 16 amino acids. V shed 3 bases, J shed 4 bases, and the junction held 8 bases outside the gene matches. Germline V gene data show CDR1 as SGHDN and CDR2 as FVKESK. CDR3 in DNA: TGTGCCAGCAGCCAGCTCCCGGGACTACTCACCGGGGAGCTGTTTTTT. Translated, it gives CASSQLPGLLTGELFF.

CDR3 bases: TGTGCCAGCAGTGAAGAAGGAGGTAATGAAAAACTGTTTTTT. Translated, it gives CASSEEGGNEKLFF. This chain links TRBV2 with TRBJ1-4; D gene uncertain. CDR1 is SNHLY and CDR2 is FYNNEI in the germline V gene. The CDR3 consists of 14 residues. Trimming removed 1 base from V and 4 bases from J, with 7 bases in between.

This rearrangement joins TRBV6-6 to TRBJ2-6; 9 positions agree with TRBD1. In germline, CDR1 is MNHNY, CDR2 SVGAGI (reference sequence). Unmatched junction bases numbered 2, after V lost 5 bases and J lost 3 bases. This CDR3 has 15 amino acids. CDR3 sequence reads: CASSTTGGGANVLTF. DNA of the CDR3: TGTGCCAGCAGTACGACAGGGGGTGGGGCCAACGTCCTGACTTTC.

The sample holds a few counts of this clone. This chain connects TRBV19 to TRBJ1-3; no reliable D call. The CDR3 is 15 residues long. CDR1 LNHDA and CDR2 SQIVND come from the germline V gene (reference sequence). The V end was cut by 5 bases, the J end by 0 bases, with 11 bases between. CDR3 in amino acids: CASSLWQASGNTIYF. Written as DNA, the CDR3 is TGTGCCAGTAGTCTGTGGCAGGCCTCTGGAAACACCATATATTTT.

This clone was counted a few times. The chain has TRBV5-1 and TRBJ2-3; the match to TRBD2 covers 7 bases. Germline V CDR1 and CDR2: SGHRS, YFSETQ. The V and J ends lost 4 bases and 8 bases, in that order; junction bases with no gene match: 16. The CDR3 loop spans 16 amino acids. The CDR3 loop is CASSPRASGSVGTQYF. In DNA form, the CDR3 reads TGCGCCAGCAGCCCTCGGGCTAGCGGTTCGGTTGGTACGCAGTATTTT. Looking up the rest from reference TRBV5-1 and TRBJ2-3 gives the full variable domain: KAGVTQTPRYLIKTRGQQVTLSCSPISGHRSVSWYQQTPGQGLQFLFEYFSETQRNKGNFPGRFSGRQFSNSRSEMNVSTLELGDSALYLCASSPRASGSVGTQYFGPGTRLTVL.

The chain recombines TRBV27 with TRBJ2-5; perhaps TRBD1 as D (5 bases). The DNA end is a closer match to TRBJ2-7, so the J assignment may be wrong. The CDR3 length is 13 residues. CDR1 and CDR2 (germline): MNHEY, SMNVEV (reference sequence). DNA for the CDR3: TGTGCCAGCAGTTTACAGGGTCAATACGAGCAGTACTTC. It codes for CASSLQGQYEQYF.

The gene calls are TRBV29-1 and TRBJ2-2; TRBD2 agrees at 14 bases. The CDR3 runs to 17 residues. CDR1 and CDR2 from the germline V gene are SQVTM and ANQGSEA. J was trimmed by 7 bases and V by 6 bases; bases with no gene match: 13. The CDR3 sequence: CSVSIPGLAGASGELFF. CDR3 coding DNA: TGCAGCGTGTCAATTCCGGGACTAGCGGGAGCAAGCGGGGAGCTGTTTTTT.

The V gene is TRBV30, the J gene TRBJ1-1; 7 bases map to TRBD1. CDR1 is GTSNPN and CDR2 is SVGIG in the germline V gene (reference sequence). J was trimmed by 1 base and V by 5 bases; bases with no gene match: 1. CDR3 size: 12 residues. This CDR3 is CAWRQGNTEAFF. CDR3 bases: TGTGCCTGGCGACAGGGGAACACTGAAGCTTTCTTT.

The V call is TRBV4-2, the J call TRBJ2-3, with D maybe TRBD2 (6 bases). The CDR3 loop spans 15 amino acids. Germline CDR1 LGHNA, CDR2 YNFKEQ. Trimming took off 2 bases at V and 2 bases at J, with 11 bases between the two ends. CDR3 nucleotides: TGTGCCAGCAGCCAATGGCGGGGATTCACAGATACGCAGTATTTT. Translation gives CASSQWRGFTDTQYF.

The rearrangement joins TRBV2 to TRBJ1-2; 9 positions match TRBD1. Germline V gene data show CDR1 as SNHLY and CDR2 as FYNNEI. V lost 7 bases and J lost 6; bases outside the gene matches: 3. The CDR3 runs to 12 residues. This CDR3 reads CASNTGGNGYTF. The CDR3 region has the DNA TGTGCCAGCAATACAGGGGGCAATGGCTACACCTTC.

The DNA for the CDR3 is TGTGCCAGCAGCCAAGAGGGAGGGATAGCCTACGAGCAGTACTTC. Its protein product is CASSQEGGIAYEQYF. The V gene is TRBV11-1, the J gene TRBJ2-7; 7 nucleotides line up with TRBD2. V lost 5 bases and J lost 2; bases outside the gene matches: 9. Germline CDR1 is SGHAT and CDR2 is FQDESV (reference sequence). The CDR3 spans 15 residues.

This chain joins TRBV27 and TRBJ1-2, with D possibly matching TRBD1 (6 bases). V lost 6 bases to trimming and J lost 4 bases, with 18 bases between them. The CDR3 is made up of 15 amino acids. The germline V gene has CDR1 MNHEY and CDR2 SMNVEV (reference sequence). The CDR3 DNA sequence: TGTGCCAGCAGCTGGACAGTTCTAGGGGGCTATGGCTACACCTTC. Protein: CASSWTVLGGYGYTF.

This clone was counted only a few times. This sequence joins TRBV5-8 and TRBJ1-2, with 8 nucleotides matching TRBD1. With V trimmed by 4 bases and J by 0 bases, 11 bases remained unmatched. The CDR3 covers 17 residues. Germline CDR1 reads SGHTS; CDR2 reads YDEGEE. This chain's CDR3 is CASSKTTTGASNYGYTF. The DNA for the CDR3 is TGTGCCAGCAGCAAGACCACGACAGGGGCTTCTAACTATGGCTACACCTTC.

The gene calls are TRBV5-1 and TRBJ2-1; the match to TRBD2 covers 14 bases. The CDR3 is made up of 16 amino acids. Trimming cost V 0 bases and J 9 bases; bases outside gene matches: 5. Germline V gives CDR1 SGHRS, CDR2 YFSETQ. Here the CDR3 reads CASSLGLAGGHGEQFF. In DNA, the CDR3 is TGCGCCAGCAGCTTGGGACTAGCGGGGGGGCATGGTGAGCAGTTCTTC.

The chain carries TRBV6-1 and TRBJ1-5; 7 bases map to TRBD1. The CDR3 runs to 14 residues. J lost 4 bases, V lost 4 bases, and 4 bases had no gene match. Germline CDR1 reads MNHNS; CDR2 reads SASEGT. CDR3: CASSGQGLNQPQHF. The CDR3 coding sequence is TGTGCCAGCAGTGGACAGGGCCTTAATCAGCCCCAGCATTTT.

J is TRBJ2-7 and V is TRBV5-1, with 7 bases that match TRBD1. The CDR3 runs to 16 residues. CDR1 is SGHRS, CDR2 YFSETQ, per germline. Trimming cost V 2 bases and J 3 bases; bases outside gene matches: 11. This CDR3 reads CASSLGGEGIGYEQYF. In DNA form, the CDR3 reads TGCGCCAGCAGCTTAGGGGGCGAGGGAATAGGCTACGAGCAGTACTTC.

This clone came up once. This CDR3 is CSASGVGEQYF. CDR3 DNA sequence: TGCAGTGCTTCGGGAGTAGGCGAGCAGTACTTC. V and J are TRBV20-1 and TRBJ2-7; D may be TRBD2 (6 bases). Germline loops: CDR1 DFQATT, CDR2 SNEGSKA (reference sequence). The CDR3 sequence is 11 residues long. With 5 bases removed from V and 6 bases from J, the gap between germline ends came to 11 bases.

The chain links TRBV10-3 to TRBJ2-3, with 8 bases matching TRBD1. Germline CDR1 and CDR2: ENHRY and SYGVKD. The CDR3 is 15 residues long. The V segment lost 6 bases and the J segment 3 bases; nucleotides outside the gene matches: 8. The CDR3 DNA follows: TGTGCCATCAGCAAGACAGGGGAGCAAACAGATACGCAGTATTTT. This translates into CAISKTGEQTDTQYF.

A remark on this clone: Sequence at one end of the junction differs from germline and may be a read error. The CDR3 spells CASGHSPGQGSKNYGYTF. The CDR3 coding sequence is TGCGCCAGCGGCCACAGTCCAGGACAGGGATCCAAGAACTATGGCTACACCTTC. The V call is TRBV4-1, the J call TRBJ1-2; 8 bases agree with TRBD1. Germline V gene data show CDR1 as MGHRA and CDR2 as YSYEKL. This CDR3 is built from 18 residues.

Comments on this clone: Different DNA sequences within this sample yield the same CDR3. The chain has TRBV6-1 and TRBJ1-2; TRBD1 matches 7 bases. The germline V gene has CDR1 MNHNS and CDR2 SASEGT. The CDR3 extends over 14 amino acids. After removal of 6 bases from V and 7 bases from J, the junction contained 11 bases not matched to a gene. DNA of the CDR3: TGTGCCAGCAGGGGACAGATGCCTGGAGGTGGCTACACCTTC. It codes for CASRGQMPGGGYTF.